Included here is one T cell receptor (beta chain) sequence, with context. Germline V CDR1 and CDR2: PRHDT, FYEKMQ (reference sequence). This CDR3 region has 15 residues. The trim removed 4 bases at V and 4 bases at J, leaving 4 bases unmatched. Using immunoSEQ multiplex PCR, the repertoire was profiled, and TCRdb retains in-frame clones only, with some absent. The sample lists 80,000 to 100,000 clones, 90% to 95% occurring once. The data were taken from a study of OX40 agonist ivuxolimab in advanced cancers. Specimen: CD4+ or CD8+ T cells sorted from blood, collected in a trial of the OX40 agonist ivuxolimab. The rearrangement links TRBV13 to TRBJ2-1, with TRBD2 identical over 10 bases. The TCR comes from an adult with an advanced solid tumor such as melanoma, head and neck, liver or kidney cancer. In nucleotides, the CDR3 is TGTGCCAGCAGCTACCCTAGCGGGGGTTACAATGAGCAGTTCTTC. It translates to CASSYPSGGYNEQFF.